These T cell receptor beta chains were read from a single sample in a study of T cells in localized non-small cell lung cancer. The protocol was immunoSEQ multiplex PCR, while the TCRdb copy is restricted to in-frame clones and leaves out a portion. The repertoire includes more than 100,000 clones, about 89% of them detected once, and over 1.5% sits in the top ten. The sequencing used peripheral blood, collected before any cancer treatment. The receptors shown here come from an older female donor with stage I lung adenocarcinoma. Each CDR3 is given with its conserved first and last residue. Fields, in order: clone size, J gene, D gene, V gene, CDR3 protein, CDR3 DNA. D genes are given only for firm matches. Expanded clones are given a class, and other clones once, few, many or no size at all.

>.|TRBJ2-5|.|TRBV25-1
CASSVPTGTEETQYF
TGTGCCAGCAGTGTACCAACAGGGACGGAGGAGACCCAGTACTTC
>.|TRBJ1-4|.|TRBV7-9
CASSFLVSGEKLFF
TGTGCCAGCAGCTTTCTAGTCAGTGGGGAAAAACTGTTTTTT
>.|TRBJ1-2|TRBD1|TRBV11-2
CASSRDRGYGYTF
TGTGCCAGCAGCAGGGACAGGGGCTATGGCTACACCTTC
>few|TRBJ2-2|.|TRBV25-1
CASSVSTRELFF
TGTGCCAGCAGTGTTTCCACTCGGGAGCTGTTTTTT
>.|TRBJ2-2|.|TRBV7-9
CASSQMDSNTGELFF
TGTGCCAGCAGCCAAATGGACAGTAACACCGGGGAGCTGTTTTTT
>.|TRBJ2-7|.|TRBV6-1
CASSEGQANFEQYF
TGTGCCAGCAGTGAAGGACAGGCCAATTTCGAGCAGTACTTC
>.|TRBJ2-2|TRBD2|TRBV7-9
CASSLTSVRQNTGELFF
TGTGCCAGCAGCCTGACTAGCGTAAGGCAGAACACCGGGGAGCTGTTTTTT
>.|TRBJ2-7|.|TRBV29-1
CSVGRDDFDEQYF
TGCAGCGTCGGGCGGGATGATTTCGACGAGCAGTACTTC
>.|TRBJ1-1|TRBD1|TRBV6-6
CASRRDRANTEAFF
TGTGCCAGCAGGAGGGACAGGGCGAACACTGAAGCTTTCTTT
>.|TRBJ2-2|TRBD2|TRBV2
CASSEQLLAGVAGELFF
TGTGCCAGCAGTGAACAGCTACTAGCGGGAGTGGCCGGGGAGCTGTTTTTT
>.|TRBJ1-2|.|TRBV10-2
CASSESLGETVRYTF
TGCGCCAGCAGTGAGTCGCTGGGGGAGACAGTTCGCTACACCTTC
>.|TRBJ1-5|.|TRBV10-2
CASSGLAGTSNQPQHF
TGCGCCAGCAGCGGACTCGCAGGAACTAGCAATCAGCCCCAGCATTTT
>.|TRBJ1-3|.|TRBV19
CASSKGVEASGNTIYF
TGTGCCAGTAGTAAAGGGGTTGAGGCCTCTGGAAACACCATATATTTT
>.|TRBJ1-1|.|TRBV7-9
CAGKDQRGAEAFF
TGTGCCGGAAAAGATCAGCGAGGGGCTGAAGCTTTCTTT
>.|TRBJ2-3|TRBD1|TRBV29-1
CSVEVSGTGNADTQYF
TGCAGCGTTGAAGTGTCCGGGACAGGGAACGCAGATACGCAGTATTTT
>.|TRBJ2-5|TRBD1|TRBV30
CAWSVSGGQETQYF
TGTGCCTGGAGTGTATCAGGGGGACAAGAGACCCAGTACTTC
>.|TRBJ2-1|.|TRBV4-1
CASSHRLWYEQFF
TGCGCCAGCAGCCACAGACTCTGGTATGAGCAGTTCTTC
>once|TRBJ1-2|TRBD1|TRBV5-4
CASSVQGVYYGYTF
TGTGCCAGCAGCGTACAGGGGGTTTACTATGGCTACACCTTC